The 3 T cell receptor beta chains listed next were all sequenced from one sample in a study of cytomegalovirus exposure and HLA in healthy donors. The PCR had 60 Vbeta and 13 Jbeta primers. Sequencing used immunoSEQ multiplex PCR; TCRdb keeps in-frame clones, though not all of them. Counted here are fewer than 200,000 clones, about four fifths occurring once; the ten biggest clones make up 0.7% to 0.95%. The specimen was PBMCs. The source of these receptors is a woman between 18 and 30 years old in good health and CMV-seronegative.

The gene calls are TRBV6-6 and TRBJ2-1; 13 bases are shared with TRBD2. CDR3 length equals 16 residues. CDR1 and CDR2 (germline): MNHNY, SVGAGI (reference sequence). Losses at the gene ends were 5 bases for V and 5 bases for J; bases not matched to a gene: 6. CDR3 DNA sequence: TGTGCCAGCAGTAGAACGGGACTAGCGGGGAACAATGAGCAGTTCTTC. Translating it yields CASSRTGLAGNNEQFF.

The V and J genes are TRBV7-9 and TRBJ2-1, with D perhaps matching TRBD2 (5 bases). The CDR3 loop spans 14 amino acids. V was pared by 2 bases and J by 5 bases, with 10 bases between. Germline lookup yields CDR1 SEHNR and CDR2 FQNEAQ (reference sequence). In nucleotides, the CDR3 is TGTGCCAGCAGCTTACTGCCCGGGGACAATGAGCAGTTCTTC. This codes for CASSLLPGDNEQFF.

The CDR3 DNA reads as TGTGCCAGCAGCTTCCCAGGGCGCACTGAAGCTTTCTTT. Residues: CASSFPGRTEAFF. The chain couples TRBV11-3 to TRBJ1-1, with TRBD1 as a possible D gene (5 bases). The germline V gene encodes CDR1 SGHNT and CDR2 YENEEA. V lost 3 bases and J lost 4, with 9 bases in between. The CDR3 totals 13 residues.